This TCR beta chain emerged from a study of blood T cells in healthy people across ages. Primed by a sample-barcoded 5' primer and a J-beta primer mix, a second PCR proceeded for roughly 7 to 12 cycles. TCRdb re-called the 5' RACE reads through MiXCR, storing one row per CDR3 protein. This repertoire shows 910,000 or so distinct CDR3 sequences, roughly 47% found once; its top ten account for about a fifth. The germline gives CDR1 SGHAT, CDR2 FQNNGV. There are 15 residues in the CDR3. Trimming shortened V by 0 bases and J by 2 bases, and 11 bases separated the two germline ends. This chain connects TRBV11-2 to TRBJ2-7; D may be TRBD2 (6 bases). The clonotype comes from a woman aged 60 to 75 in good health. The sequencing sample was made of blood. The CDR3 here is CASSLDGGTPYEQYF. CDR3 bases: TGTGCCAGCAGCTTAGATGGAGGGACTCCCTACGAGCAGTACTTC.